This TCR beta chain came from a study of T-cell reconstitution after alpha-beta-depleted transplantation in children. As it was prepared, the TCRbeta library received unique molecular identifiers. TCRdb reanalysed the PCR reads using MiXCR and keeps one entry per CDR3 protein. The repertoire holds around 410,000 distinct CDR3 sequences, with approximately 11% as singletons. The germline gives CDR1 SGHVS, CDR2 FQNEAQ. The CDR3 is made up of 15 amino acids. With regard to this clonotype: Mismatch with germline at one junction end may stem from a read error.

This clonotype originated in a human donor who donated a stem cell graft to a child with acute myeloid leukemia. The specimen comprised PBMCs from the stem cell graft donor, sampled from the stem cell graft. The chain couples TRBV7-8 to TRBJ2-7; maybe TRBD2 (6 bases). The CDR3 region is CASSLAGGDLFEQYF. CDR3 coding DNA: TGTGCCAGCAGCCTAGCTGGCGGGGACCTCTTCGAGCAGTACTTC. The full variable domain, rest sourced from reference TRBV7-8 and TRBJ2-7, is GAGVSQSPRYKVAKRGQDVALRCDPISGHVSLFWYQQALGQGPEFLTYFQNEAQLDKSGLPSDRFFAERPEGSVSTLKIQRTQQEDSAVYLCASSLAGGDLFEQYFGPGTRLTVT.